The 18 T cell receptor beta chains below were found in one sample sequenced in a study of T cell responses to AZD1222 COVID-19 vaccine (dated by TCRdb to about 2021). Reading the label with the study, this specimen's time point is: baseline before first vaccination. The library was built by means of the immunoSEQ multiplex PCR assay. TCRdb obtained this table from immuneACCESS and retained in-frame rearrangements with V and J assigned. These tables miss some clones; where compared with another copy, unresolved V genes account for less than half of the shortfall, and the remainder is unexplained. A total of around 78,000 clones appear in this sample, around nine tenths of them only once. Clones ranked in the top ten supply roughly 4.2% of the sample. The material was peripheral blood, obtained on day 0 of AZD1222 vaccination. These receptors all stem from an adult in good health.

The genes are TRBV27 and TRBJ2-1; D ambiguous. CDR1 and CDR2 from the germline V gene are MNHEY and SMNVEV (reference sequence). The germline V and J ends were trimmed by 6 bases and 7 bases, with 13 bases remaining between them. The CDR3 is made up of 13 amino acids. The CDR3 DNA sequence: TGTGCCAGCAGGCCCCGGGCCTCTAATGAGCAGTTCTTC. Its translation: CASRPRASNEQFF.

This clone came up once. The chain has TRBV24-1 and TRBJ1-3, with unresolved D. This CDR3 region has 15 residues. CDR1 is KGHDR, CDR2 SFDVKD, per germline. The V and J ends lost 6 bases and 0 bases respectively, with 11 bases between them. The CDR3 loop reads CATSPGRDSGNTIYF. CDR3 coding DNA: TGTGCCACCAGTCCCGGACGAGACTCTGGAAACACCATATATTTT.

This clone was detected once. The chain joins TRBV7-9 to TRBJ2-6; D unresolved. Germline V gives CDR1 SEHNR, CDR2 FQNEAQ (reference sequence). With 9 bases removed from V and 0 bases from J, the gap between germline ends came to 9 bases. The CDR3 extends over 14 amino acids. As DNA, the CDR3 is TGTGCCAGAGGGAATAGCTCTGGGGCCAACGTCCTGACTTTC. This encodes CARGNSSGANVLTF.

The chain carries TRBV2 and TRBJ2-3; D might be TRBD1 (6 bases). In germline, CDR1 is SNHLY, CDR2 FYNNEI. The CDR3 extends over 16 amino acids. V lost 4 bases and J lost 0, with 14 bases in between. In nucleotides, the CDR3 is TGTGCCAGCAGTGGGGCCTTTACAGGGAGCACAGATACGCAGTATTTT. Encoded protein: CASSGAFTGSTDTQYF.

The chain is built from TRBV6-5 and TRBJ1-5, with 10 nucleotides matching TRBD1. Germline V lookup: CDR1 MNHEY, CDR2 SVGAGI. The CDR3 is 15 residues long. V lost 5 bases to trimming and J lost 3 bases; unmatched junction nucleotides: 4. The CDR3, as DNA: TGTGCCAGCAGTACGGGACAGGGGTTCAATCAGCCCCAGCATTTT. Protein: CASSTGQGFNQPQHF.

J is TRBJ2-1 and V is TRBV6-4, with D perhaps assigned TRBD1 or TRBD2 (5 bases each). Deletions cut 4 bases from V and 12 bases from J, with 28 bases between. Looked up from germline, CDR1 is MRHNA and CDR2 is SNTAGT. The length of the CDR3 is 17 residues. As DNA, the CDR3 is TGTGCCAGCAGTGTAACGGGCCGGCAATATAAACCTGGGGGGCAGTTCTTC. Translated, it gives CASSVTGRQYKPGGQFF.

This chain's CDR3 is CASSRSGGTDTQYF. The DNA of the CDR3 is TGTGCCAGCAGTCGTAGCGGGGGCACAGATACGCAGTATTTT. The chain links TRBV2 to TRBJ2-3; 8 positions agree with TRBD2. V lost 5 bases and J lost 1; bases outside the gene matches: 2. From germline, CDR1 is SNHLY and CDR2 FYNNEI. This CDR3 is 14 amino acids long.

The chain carries TRBV7-2 and TRBJ1-2, with 7 bases lining up with TRBD1. The CDR3 covers 14 residues. Per germline, CDR1 SGHTA and CDR2 FQGNSA. V was clipped by 3 bases and J by 5 bases; unmatched bases: 6. The CDR3 loop is CASSFRTGAYGYTF. DNA for the CDR3: TGTGCCAGCAGCTTCAGGACAGGCGCATATGGCTACACCTTC.

The chain joins TRBV3-1 (or the pseudogene TRBV3-2) to TRBJ1-3, with D perhaps matching TRBD1 (6 bases). The V end was cut by 0 bases, the J end by 7 bases, with 7 bases between. The CDR3 sequence is 13 residues long. Looked up from germline, CDR1 is LGHDT and CDR2 is YNNKEL (reference sequence). The CDR3 spells CASSQDRGNTIYF. The CDR3 nucleotides read TGTGCCAGCAGCCAAGACAGGGGTAACACCATATATTTT.

The CDR3 protein is CAWSTALAVHNEQFF. The DNA for the CDR3 is TGTGCCTGGAGTACGGCCCTCGCCGTCCACAATGAGCAGTTCTTC. The rearrangement uses TRBV30 and TRBJ2-1; D is unclear. The V gene lost 2 bases and the J gene lost 5 bases, with 16 bases spanning the gap. Germline V gives CDR1 GTSNPN, CDR2 SVGIG (reference sequence). There are 15 residues in the CDR3.

There are a few counts of this clone. The chain employs TRBV9 and TRBJ2-1, with 9 bases matching TRBD2. This CDR3 spans 15 amino acids. Germline V CDR1 and CDR2: SGDLS, YYNGEE. V lost 3 bases, J lost 0 bases, and 1 base stayed unmatched. The CDR3 DNA follows: TGTGCCAGCAGCGATAGCGGGGGCTCCTACAATGAGCAGTTCTTC. Amino acids: CASSDSGGSYNEQFF.

The J gene is TRBJ2-1, the V gene TRBV6-5; D may correspond to TRBD1 or TRBD2 (5 bases each). Germline V gene lookup returns CDR1 MNHEY and CDR2 SVGAGI. The V end was cut by 6 bases, the J end by 8 bases, with 20 bases between. CDR3 length: 15 residues. The CDR3 sequence: CASRLRDPLGDEQFF. In nucleotides, the CDR3 is TGTGCCAGCAGACTCCGGGACCCGTTAGGGGATGAGCAGTTCTTC.

This chain joins TRBV7-2 and TRBJ2-5; no definite D call. The CDR3 totals 12 residues. Per the germline V gene, CDR1 is SGHTA and CDR2 is FQGNSA. The V end lost 5 bases, the J end lost 5 bases, and 9 bases lay between the germline ends. The CDR3 region is CASSPLRETQYF. CDR3 nucleotide sequence: TGTGCCAGCAGCCCTCTCAGGGAGACCCAGTACTTC. Using reference TRBV7-2 and TRBJ2-5 for the parts outside the CDR3, the full variable domain is GAGVSQSPSNKVTEKGKDVELRCDPISGHTALYWYRQSLGQGLEFLIYFQGNSAPDKSGLPSDRFSAERTGGSVSTLTIQRTQQEDSAVYLCASSPLRETQYFGPGTRLLVL.

The rearrangement uses TRBV7-3 and TRBJ2-3; 9 positions match TRBD2. From germline, CDR1 is SGHTA and CDR2 FQGTGA. The V gene end was trimmed by 4 bases and the J gene end by 4 bases; junction bases not matched to a gene: 6. The CDR3 is 15 amino acids. Here the CDR3 DNA reads TGTGCCAGCAGCTCTGGCCTAGCGGGATCAGATACGCAGTATTTT. Amino acids: CASSSGLAGSDTQYF.

For the CDR3, the DNA is TGTGCCAGTAGTCCTGCGGAGGGGTATGATAATGGGGAGACCCAGTACTTC. Translation gives CASSPAEGYDNGETQYF. This chain joins TRBV19 and TRBJ2-5; D is possibly TRBD2 (6 bases). This CDR3 is 17 amino acids long. V lost 5 bases, J lost 5 bases, and 24 bases lay in between. From germline, CDR1 is LNHDA and CDR2 SQIVND (reference sequence).

The chain joins TRBV19 to TRBJ1-1; the match to TRBD1 covers 8 bases. The junction had 8 bases not matched to a gene; V was cut back by 6 bases and J by 5 bases. Germline V CDR1 and CDR2: LNHDA, SQIVND (reference sequence). This CDR3 has 14 amino acids. CDR3 in amino acids: CASRRTGMRTEAFF. CDR3 sequence (DNA): TGTGCCAGTAGACGGACAGGGATGAGGACTGAAGCTTTCTTT.

In this sample, this clone turned up once. The rearrangement links TRBV5-4 to TRBJ2-7, with 9 bases fitting TRBD2. Looked up from germline, CDR1 is SGHNT and CDR2 is YYREEE (reference sequence). CDR3 length: 18 residues. V trimming: 4 bases; J trimming: 7 bases; junction bases outside the gene matches: 21. CDR3 nucleotides: TGTGCCAGCAGCAAAGTCCTGGCTAGCGGGGTCTTTTTAGAGGAGCAGTACTTC. Amino acid sequence: CASSKVLASGVFLEEQYF.

CDR3 bases: TGTGCCAGCAGACTTACAACAGGGGCGCCTGAAGCTTTCTTT. Its translation is CASRLTTGAPEAFF. The rearrangement uses TRBV3-1 (or the pseudogene TRBV3-2) and TRBJ1-1; TRBD1 agrees at 7 bases. Germline CDR1 and CDR2: LGHDT and YNNKEL (reference sequence). This CDR3 contains 14 residues. V shed 6 bases and J 6 bases; nucleotides not matched to a gene: 10.